This TCR beta chain is drawn from a study of CD8 T cells in ankylosing spondylitis. A few counts support this clonotype. CDR1 SGHRS and CDR2 YFSETQ come from the germline V gene. The trim removed 0 bases at V and 4 bases at J, leaving 6 bases unmatched. This CDR3 comprises 15 residues. Quantitative molecular-barcoded 5'-RACE generated the TCR beta libraries. Each CDR3 protein gets one entry after TCRdb re-called the 5' RACE reads with MiXCR. This sample has around 140,000 distinct CDR3 sequences, with more than 9.5% found just once. V is TRBV5-1 and J is TRBJ2-5, with 7 nucleotides matching TRBD2. Input material: blood, either unsorted or a sorted T cell fraction (not recorded which). The clonotype was recovered from a female donor with ankylosing spondylitis or in good health (not recorded which). The CDR3 sequence is CASSLGPGGRETQYF. The CDR3, as DNA: TGCGCCAGCAGCTTGGGTCCGGGAGGAAGAGAGACCCAGTACTTC.